This entry lists 32 T cell receptor beta chains sequenced from one sample in a study of CD8+CD57+ T cells in acquired aplastic anemia. Profiling that covered TCR beta VDJ and CDR3 relied on genomic DNA as its template. A single record per CDR3 protein comes from TCRdb applying MiXCR to the reads. The sample shows about 220,000 distinct CDR3 sequences, 30% to 40% of them seen only once. Sequenced: sorted CD4+, CD8+, or CD8+CD57+ T cells (not recorded which) from PBMCs. The receptors stem from a human donor in good health, serving as a control.

This clonotype was found many times. The chain uses TRBV2 and TRBJ1-1, with 7 bases that match TRBD1. The CDR3 consists of 13 residues. J was trimmed by 1 base and V by 6 bases; bases with no gene match: 2. Looked up from germline, CDR1 is SNHLY and CDR2 is FYNNEI. For the CDR3, the DNA is TGTGCCAGCAGGGGGGACAGGAACACTGAAGCTTTCTTT. Translated, it gives CASRGDRNTEAFF.

In its sample, this clonotype was seen once. The chain links TRBV2 to TRBJ2-7, with D possibly being TRBD2 (5 bases). This CDR3 has 12 residues. Deletions cut 8 bases from V and 0 bases from J, with 8 bases between. The germline CDR1 and CDR2 sequences are SNHLY and FYNNEI. The CDR3 nucleotides are TGTGCCAGCTTGGGGAGCTCCTACGAGCAGTACTTC. It encodes CASLGSSYEQYF.

At least ten counts were recorded for this clonotype. V gene TRBV12-3 or TRBV12-4 combines with J gene TRBJ1-5, with D perhaps matching TRBD1 (5 bases). Trimming took off 5 bases at V and 6 bases at J, with 17 bases between the two ends. The CDR3 has 15 amino acids. CDR3 loop: CASSAPGGRGQPQHF. CDR3 DNA: TGTGCCAGCAGTGCGCCGGGGGGTCGCGGTCAGCCCCAGCATTTT.

This chain connects TRBV11-2 to TRBJ2-7; D may match TRBD1 or TRBD2 (5 bases each). The CDR3 loop spans 16 amino acids. Trimming took 8 bases from V and 1 from J, leaving 21 bases between them. Germline CDR1 SGHAT, CDR2 FQNNGV. The CDR3 DNA reads TGTGCCAGCCCCACGTTGAGGGGCCGGCGGTCCTACGAGCAGTACTTC. This codes for CASPTLRGRRSYEQYF.

The V gene is TRBV27, the J gene TRBJ1-2, with a tentative D call TRBD1 (5 bases). The germline V gene has CDR1 MNHEY and CDR2 SMNVEV (reference sequence). V dropped 4 bases and J dropped 2 bases, with 11 bases sitting between them. This CDR3 spans 14 amino acids. The CDR3 bases are TGTGCCAGCAGTTGGGACCCAAACAACTATGGCTACACCTTC. This translates into CASSWDPNNYGYTF.

The chain couples TRBV5-4 to TRBJ2-7; TRBD2 matches at 10 bases. J lost 0 bases, V lost 5 bases, and 2 bases had no gene match. The CDR3 is 14 residues long. From germline, CDR1 is SGHNT and CDR2 YYREEE (reference sequence). For the CDR3, the DNA is TGTGCCAGCAGACCTAGCGGGAGCTCCTACGAGCAGTACTTC. As protein: CASRPSGSSYEQYF.

This clonotype was found many times. The chain is built from TRBV25-1 and TRBJ1-2, with 8 bases that match TRBD1. The CDR3 spans 17 residues. Germline lookup yields CDR1 MGHDK and CDR2 SYGVNS. The V gene end was trimmed by 1 base and the J gene end by 5 bases; junction bases not matched to a gene: 12. CDR3 residues: CASSESGQGGVLYGYTF. DNA of the CDR3: TGTGCCAGCAGTGAATCCGGACAGGGTGGCGTTTTATATGGCTACACCTTC.

Remarks on this clonotype: Since a much larger clone is just one base distant, this may be a read error. The V and J genes are TRBV6-1 and TRBJ2-5, with a weak D call TRBD2 (6 bases). Deletions cut 4 bases from V and 2 bases from J, with 20 bases between. CDR1 and CDR2 (germline): MNHNS, SASEGT. This CDR3 region has 17 residues. In DNA form, the CDR3 reads TGTGCCAGCAGTGTGGCGGGGCGGGGTAGGGGACAAGAGACCCAGTACTTC. Translating gives CASSVAGRGRGQETQYF.

This chain uses TRBV12-3 or TRBV12-4 with TRBJ2-2; D gene uncertain. V shed 0 bases and J shed 2 bases, with 7 bases lying between them. This CDR3 has 15 residues. Here the CDR3 reads CASSLARLNTGELFF. The CDR3 nucleotides are TGTGCCAGCAGTTTAGCTCGCCTTAACACCGGGGAGCTGTTTTTT.

The chain recombines TRBV7-2 with TRBJ2-7, with 8 bases that match TRBD1. This CDR3 contains 14 residues. The V segment lost 6 bases and the J segment 2 bases; nucleotides outside the gene matches: 6. CDR1 is SGHTA, CDR2 FQGNSA, per germline. For the CDR3, the DNA is TGTGCCAGCAGGACCGGGACAGGACCCTACGAGCAGTACTTC. Amino acids: CASRTGTGPYEQYF.

Concerning this clonotype: An end of the junction differs from the germline gene, which may be a read error. CDR3 sequence reads: CASSQAGRETQYF. CDR3 DNA sequence: TGCGCCAGCAGCCAAGCGGGTCGGGAGACCCAGTACTTC. V and J are TRBV13 and TRBJ2-5; perhaps TRBD2 as D (6 bases). CDR3 size: 13 residues. Germline V gives CDR1 PRHDT, CDR2 FYEKMQ (reference sequence).

In the case of this clonotype: One base away lies a much larger clone, so this may be a sequencing read error. This chain joins TRBV14 and TRBJ1-1; TRBD1 matches at 12 bases. The CDR3 has 16 residues. J was trimmed by 4 bases and V by 3 bases; bases with no gene match: 6. Germline V lookup: CDR1 SGHDN, CDR2 FVKESK. The CDR3 DNA reads TGTGCCAGCAGCCAGAGGGACAGGGGGCGAGGCACTGAAGCTTTCTTT. The encoded protein is CASSQRDRGRGTEAFF.

This clonotype was counted once. The chain combines TRBV5-1 with TRBJ1-4; D perhaps matches TRBD1 (5 bases). Germline CDR1 SGHRS, CDR2 YFSETQ. Trimming took off 7 bases at V and 8 bases at J, with 15 bases between the two ends. The CDR3 consists of 13 residues. CDR3 sequence (DNA): TGCGCCAGCCGCACCGGGACGAGAGAAAAACTGTTTTTT. Translating it yields CASRTGTREKLFF.

This clonotype appeared a few times. The chain joins TRBV30 to TRBJ2-6; the D is unclear. The CDR3 has 14 amino acids. The germline V gene has CDR1 GTSNPN and CDR2 SVGIG (reference sequence). Trimming shortened V by 6 bases and J by 0 bases, and 9 bases separated the two germline ends. The CDR3 is CACQGSSGANVLTF. CDR3 nucleotides: TGTGCCTGTCAAGGCTCCTCTGGGGCCAACGTCCTGACTTTC.

This sequence joins TRBV9 and TRBJ2-5; TRBD2 agrees at 15 bases. V lost 4 bases to trimming and J lost 4 bases; unmatched junction nucleotides: 5. The CDR3 is 16 amino acids. CDR1 is SGDLS, CDR2 YYNGEE, per germline. CDR3 amino acids: CASSPRTSGGGETQYF. CDR3 sequence (DNA): TGTGCCAGCAGCCCCCGGACTAGCGGGGGGGGAGAGACCCAGTACTTC.

This clonotype was seen many times. The V call is TRBV7-8, the J call TRBJ2-7, with 8 bases fitting TRBD2. The CDR3 length is 17 residues. Germline V CDR1 and CDR2: SGHVS, FQNEAQ. Trimming removed 2 bases from V and 1 base from J; junction bases left unmatched: 10. The CDR3 is CASSLRSAGDLSYEQYF. CDR3 DNA sequence: TGTGCCAGCAGCTTACGGTCAGCGGGGGACCTTTCCTACGAGCAGTACTTC.

The CDR3 coding sequence is TGTGCCAGTAGTCTCGGAGGGGGGGACGGCACAGATACGCAGTATTTT. As protein: CASSLGGGDGTDTQYF. The chain combines TRBV19 with TRBJ2-3, with D possibly TRBD2 on 7 matching bases. V lost 5 bases and J 1 base, leaving 16 bases between the germline ends. This CDR3 is built from 16 residues. Germline V gives CDR1 LNHDA, CDR2 SQIVND (reference sequence).

Ten or more counts support this clonotype. The V gene is TRBV29-1, the J gene TRBJ1-1; D call uncertain. Trimming left V 5 bases short and J 4 bases short, with 11 bases between. Germline loops: CDR1 SQVTM, CDR2 ANQGSEA. This CDR3 has 12 amino acids. The CDR3 sequence: CSVRRAGTEAFF. In nucleotides, the CDR3 is TGCAGCGTTCGAAGGGCAGGCACTGAAGCTTTCTTT. The entire variable domain, with the rest obtained from reference TRBV29-1 and TRBJ1-1, is as follows: SAVISQKPSRDICQRGTSLTIQCQVDSQVTMMFWYRQQPGQSLTLIATANQGSEATYESGFVIDKFPISRPNLTFSTLTVSNMSPEDSSIYLCSVRRAGTEAFFGQGTRLTVV.

This clonotype has more than one count but fewer than ten. The J gene is TRBJ2-1, the V gene TRBV5-1; D is undetermined. Germline CDR1 is SGHRS and CDR2 is YFSETQ. The CDR3 is made up of 13 amino acids. Trimming took off 6 bases at V and 7 bases at J, with 14 bases between the two ends. The CDR3 reads CASNDVAANEQFF. In DNA, the CDR3 is TGCGCCAGCAATGACGTGGCGGCGAATGAGCAGTTCTTC. The full variable domain, with the rest looked up from reference TRBV5-1 and TRBJ2-1, is KAGVTQTPRYLIKTRGQQVTLSCSPISGHRSVSWYQQTPGQGLQFLFEYFSETQRNKGNFPGRFSGRQFSNSRSEMNVSTLELGDSALYLCASNDVAANEQFFGPGTRLTVL.

Worth noting for this clonotype: Relative to the germline gene, one junction end is altered; a read error may explain this. This sequence joins TRBV25-1 and TRBJ1-5; TRBD1 agrees at 9 bases. Per germline, CDR1 MGHDK and CDR2 SYGVNS. This CDR3 is 15 amino acids long. CDR3 DNA sequence: TGTGCCAGCAGTACCGGGACAGGGAGGTGGAAGCCCCGGCATTTT. Translation gives CASSTGTGRWKPRHF. The full variable domain, with the rest looked up from reference TRBV25-1 and TRBJ1-5, is EADIYQTPRYLVIGTGKKITLECSQTMGHDKMYWYQQDPGMELHLIHYSYGVNSTEKGDLSSESTVSRIRTEHFPLTLESARPSHTSQYLCASSTGTGRWKPRHFGDGTRLSIL.

As for this clonotype: Given a much more abundant clone one base away, this may be a read error. The rearrangement joins TRBV20-1 to TRBJ1-2, with 8 bases fitting TRBD1. J lost 0 bases, V lost 7 bases, and 7 bases had no gene match. CDR1 DFQATT and CDR2 SNEGSKA come from the germline V gene (reference sequence). The CDR3 consists of 14 residues. CDR3: CSGRDRKPNYGYTF. The CDR3 DNA reads TGCAGTGGAAGGGACAGGAAACCTAACTATGGCTACACCTTC.

The V and J genes are TRBV14 and TRBJ2-3; 12 bases map to TRBD2. Looked up from germline, CDR1 is SGHDN and CDR2 is FVKESK. V was pared by 1 base and J by 4 bases, with 6 bases of the junction left unmatched. The CDR3 is 17 residues long. This chain's CDR3 is CASSQGLAGGQPDTQYF. CDR3 in DNA: TGTGCCAGCAGCCAAGGGCTAGCGGGAGGGCAGCCAGATACGCAGTATTTT.

The genes are TRBV25-1 and TRBJ1-3, with D possibly TRBD1 on 5 matching bases. The CDR3 is 13 amino acids. Germline V gives CDR1 MGHDK, CDR2 SYGVNS. Trimming left V 4 bases short and J 10 bases short, with 14 bases between. CDR3 region: CASSGPTGTTIYF. CDR3 DNA: TGTGCCAGCAGTGGACCGACTGGGACGACCATATATTTT. The full variable domain, completed using reference TRBV25-1 and TRBJ1-3, is EADIYQTPRYLVIGTGKKITLECSQTMGHDKMYWYQQDPGMELHLIHYSYGVNSTEKGDLSSESTVSRIRTEHFPLTLESARPSHTSQYLCASSGPTGTTIYFGEGSWLTVV.

This sequence joins TRBV5-1 and TRBJ2-3; tentative D call: TRBD2 (7 bases). Per germline, CDR1 SGHRS and CDR2 YFSETQ. CDR3 length equals 14 residues. Trimming shortened V by 4 bases and J by 11 bases, and 20 bases separated the two germline ends. CDR3 sequence reads: CASSLGGPPPMQYF. CDR3 bases: TGCGCCAGCAGCCTCGGGGGGCCTCCCCCTATGCAGTATTTT.

This clonotype has at least ten counts. In DNA form, the CDR3 reads TGCAGTGCTAGACCGACTAGCTTCTCCTACGAGCAGTACTTC. Protein product: CSARPTSFSYEQYF. The chain uses TRBV20-1 and TRBJ2-7, with 7 bases matching TRBD2. The CDR3 covers 14 residues. Germline V gene data show CDR1 as DFQATT and CDR2 as SNEGSKA (reference sequence). Trimming at V came to 2 bases and at J to 0 bases, leaving 4 bases not matched to a gene.

This clonotype was observed a few times. The rearrangement links TRBV10-3 to TRBJ2-1, with 12 bases aligning to TRBD2. Germline lookup yields CDR1 ENHRY and CDR2 SYGVKD. This CDR3 region has 16 residues. Losses at the gene ends were 4 bases for V and 5 bases for J; bases not matched to a gene: 6. Here the CDR3 DNA reads TGTGCCATCAGTGCCCGGACTAGCGGGGACCACAATGAGCAGTTCTTC. Encoded protein: CAISARTSGDHNEQFF.

As to this clonotype: A much larger clone is a single base away; this may be a read error. This sequence joins TRBV7-8 and TRBJ1-3; perhaps TRBD1 as D (5 bases). V lost 5 bases and J lost 2, with 16 bases in between. Germline V gives CDR1 SGHVS, CDR2 FQNEAQ. The CDR3 consists of 16 residues. The CDR3: CASSPTSTVPGNTIYF. The CDR3 coding sequence is TGTGCCAGCAGCCCTACATCGACAGTCCCTGGAAACACCATATATTTT.

This clonotype was seen repeatedly, ten times or more. The V call is TRBV10-3, the J call TRBJ2-7, with a possible D match to TRBD1 (6 bases). This CDR3 has 14 residues. V was cut by 5 bases and J by 1 base, with 12 bases left in between. Germline lookup yields CDR1 ENHRY and CDR2 SYGVKD. As DNA, the CDR3 is TGTGCCATCAGTAGGAACGGACAGTCCTACGAGCAGTACTTC. It translates to CAISRNGQSYEQYF.

The sample holds many counts of this clonotype. The chain is built from TRBV24-1 and TRBJ1-1, with D possibly matching TRBD1 (6 bases). Germline CDR1 reads KGHDR; CDR2 reads SFDVKD. The V gene lost 3 bases and the J gene lost 6 bases, with 10 bases spanning the gap. The CDR3 has 13 residues. The CDR3: CATSDTDRSEAFF. In nucleotides, the CDR3 is TGTGCCACCAGTGATACTGACAGGTCTGAAGCTTTCTTT.

The chain recombines TRBV20-1 with TRBJ1-1, with 7 bases matching TRBD1. Germline loops: CDR1 DFQATT, CDR2 SNEGSKA (reference sequence). J lost 14 bases, V lost 2 bases, and 20 bases had no gene match. The CDR3 is 15 residues long. CDR3 loop: CSARSPRDRDVRTFF. The CDR3 DNA is TGCAGTGCTAGATCCCCTCGCGACAGGGACGTGAGAACCTTCTTT.

In this sample, this clonotype turned up many times. The chain has TRBV20-1 and TRBJ1-1; D is possibly TRBD1 (5 bases). This CDR3 is built from 14 residues. Trimming shortened V by 1 base and J by 1 base, and 10 bases separated the two germline ends. CDR1 is DFQATT, CDR2 SNEGSKA, per germline (reference sequence). The CDR3 region has the DNA TGCAGTGCTAGAGGTACACAGGAGAACACTGAAGCTTTCTTT. It codes for CSARGTQENTEAFF.

This clonotype was counted many times. The rearrangement links TRBV19 to TRBJ1-1; D remains ambiguous. The germline V gene has CDR1 LNHDA and CDR2 SQIVND (reference sequence). V lost 5 bases and J lost 1, with 8 bases in between. The length of the CDR3 is 13 residues. DNA for the CDR3: TGTGCCAGTAGTGGTGGGAGGAACACTGAAGCTTTCTTT. Translated, it gives CASSGGRNTEAFF.